These 25 T cell receptor beta chains came from one sample sequenced in a study of beta chain features in type 1 diabetes. Regarding the study as a whole: Significant though moderate, a shortening of TCRB CDR3s appeared in all four CD4+ subsets of Type 1 diabetes patients.

Since all of the isolated RNA was reverse transcribed, expressed TCRB transcripts were what got sequenced. The data were produced by immunoSEQ multiplex PCR, yet TCRdb's version contains in-frame clones alone and is incomplete. This sample has a few hundred thousand clones; over 11% occur once, and the top ten carry 0.019%. The antigens for these receptors are not known. Sequenced: naive CD4+ T cells from blood. All receptors come from a young man with type 1 diabetes.

This clone turned up a few times. The chain joins TRBV30 to TRBJ2-6; no definite D call. Germline CDR1 and CDR2: GTSNPN and SVGIG (reference sequence). Trimming took 2 bases from V and 0 from J, leaving 8 bases between them. The length of the CDR3 is 15 residues. The CDR3 here is CAWSLQLSGANVLTF. As DNA, the CDR3 is TGTGCCTGGAGTTTACAGCTCTCTGGGGCCAACGTCCTGACTTTC. Drawing the rest from reference TRBV30 and TRBJ2-6, the complete variable domain is SQTIHQWPATLVQPVGSPLSLECTVEGTSNPNLYWYRQAAGRGLQLLFYSVGIGQISSEVPQNLSASRPQDRQFILSSKKLLLSDSGFYLCAWSLQLSGANVLTFGAGSRLTVL.

This chain links TRBV5-4 with TRBJ2-5; 9 positions match TRBD1. The V and J ends lost 2 bases and 6 bases, in that order; junction bases with no gene match: 14. Germline V CDR1 and CDR2: SGHNT, YYREEE (reference sequence). The CDR3 is made up of 17 amino acids. This CDR3 reads CASSLGGPGQGVQTQYF. The CDR3 coding sequence is TGTGCCAGCAGCTTAGGGGGGCCGGGACAGGGAGTACAGACCCAGTACTTC.

The V gene is TRBV7-9, the J gene TRBJ1-2; a weak D match, TRBD1 (5 bases). Germline V gene lookup returns CDR1 SEHNR and CDR2 FQNEAQ (reference sequence). This CDR3 has 14 amino acids. V lost 0 bases and J 1 base, leaving 6 bases between the germline ends. DNA of the CDR3: TGTGCCAGCAGCTTAGCAGGGGTTAACTATGGCTACACCTTC. This encodes CASSLAGVNYGYTF.

This chain connects TRBV6-5 to TRBJ1-6; TRBD1 is a possible D gene (6 bases). The germline gives CDR1 MNHEY, CDR2 SVGAGI. Trimming pared 0 bases from V and 5 bases from J, leaving 8 bases between. This CDR3 has 15 residues. CDR3 loop: CASSYSGGDNSPLHF. Written as DNA, the CDR3 is TGTGCCAGCAGTTACTCAGGGGGGGATAATTCACCCCTCCACTTT.

This chain links TRBV4-2 with TRBJ2-1; 9 positions agree with TRBD1. CDR3 length: 16 residues. The V and J ends lost 1 base and 5 bases, in that order; junction bases with no gene match: 6. Germline CDR1 LGHNA, CDR2 YNFKEQ. The chain's CDR3 is CASSQGDRGIHNEQFF. DNA of the CDR3: TGTGCCAGCAGCCAAGGTGACAGGGGGATCCACAATGAGCAGTTCTTC.

The chain joins TRBV30 to TRBJ2-7, with 10 bases lining up with TRBD2. The V gene's germline CDR1 is GTSNPN and CDR2 SVGIG (reference sequence). The trim removed 8 bases at V and 2 bases at J, leaving 3 bases unmatched. This CDR3 has 12 residues. For the CDR3, the DNA is TGTGCCCGAAGCGGGAGGGCCTACGAGCAGTACTTC. Residues: CARSGRAYEQYF.

This clone was counted a few times. The rearrangement links TRBV9 to TRBJ2-1, with D hard to call. V was shortened by 0 bases and J by 5 bases, with 9 bases between the two germline ends. CDR3 length: 14 amino acids. The germline V gene encodes CDR1 SGDLS and CDR2 YYNGEE. As DNA, the CDR3 is TGTGCCAGCAGCGTAGGGTCGCGAGACAATGAGCAGTTCTTC. This codes for CASSVGSRDNEQFF. The entire variable domain, with the rest obtained from reference TRBV9 and TRBJ2-1, is as follows: DSGVTQTPKHLITATGQRVTLRCSPRSGDLSVYWYQQSLDQGLQFLIQYYNGEERAKGNILERFSAQQFPDLHSELNLSSLELGDSALYFCASSVGSRDNEQFFGPGTRLTVL.

This clone was observed a handful of times. Other DNA sequences in this sample translate to the same CDR3. The CDR3, as DNA: TGCGCCAGCAGCCCCGACAGGGCCTACGAGCAGTACTTC. Translating gives CASSPDRAYEQYF. This chain connects TRBV5-1 to TRBJ2-7, with TRBD1 matching 7 bases. V dropped 4 bases and J dropped 2; count of bases not matched to a gene: 3. The length of the CDR3 is 13 residues. In germline, CDR1 is SGHRS, CDR2 YFSETQ.

As regards this clone: Other DNA sequences within the sample encode an identical CDR3. The genes are TRBV6-5 and TRBJ1-2; 11 nucleotides agree with TRBD1. Per the germline V gene, CDR1 is MNHEY and CDR2 is SVGAGI. This CDR3 comprises 15 residues. Germline trimming cut 2 bases from V and 2 bases from J; bases unmatched to any gene: 1. CDR3 region: CASSYRDRGNYGYTF. The DNA for the CDR3 is TGTGCCAGCAGTTACCGGGACAGGGGGAACTATGGCTACACCTTC.

This chain connects TRBV15 to TRBJ1-1; no reliable D call. V was shortened by 0 bases and J by 1 base, with 12 bases between the two germline ends. The CDR3 length is 16 residues. CDR1 is LNHNV, CDR2 YYDKDF, per germline (reference sequence). The CDR3 DNA reads TGTGCCACCAGCAGAGATCCTGGCAGGCGGAACACTGAAGCTTTCTTT. It encodes CATSRDPGRRNTEAFF.

This clone was seen more than once but under ten times. A read error may account for a junction end that differs from germline. The genes are TRBV9 and TRBJ2-7; TRBD2 might be the D (5 bases). Germline CDR1 SGDLS, CDR2 YYNGEE. The CDR3 runs 10 residues. The CDR3 DNA sequence: TGTGCCAGCAGCGTAGTGGTCGGAGGCTTC. It codes for CASSVVVGGF.

The genes are TRBV18 and TRBJ1-1, with D perhaps TRBD1 (5 bases). Trimming stripped 3 bases from V and 6 bases from J, with 11 bases between. This CDR3 contains 13 residues. The germline CDR1 and CDR2 sequences are KGHSH and LQKENI. The CDR3 spells CASSPSRGAEAFF. The DNA of the CDR3 is TGTGCCAGCTCACCTTCTCGGGGGGCTGAAGCTTTCTTT.

This clone occurred a few times. The rearrangement joins TRBV19 to TRBJ1-1; no definite D call. The germline CDR1 and CDR2 sequences are LNHDA and SQIVND (reference sequence). The CDR3 extends over 11 amino acids. V lost 5 bases and J lost 11, with 12 bases in between. CDR3 region: CASSFGMGAFF. Written as DNA, the CDR3 is TGTGCCAGTAGTTTCGGGATGGGTGCTTTCTTT.

The chain couples TRBV25-1 to TRBJ1-2, with 10 bases identical to TRBD1. This CDR3 contains 14 residues. The junction had 5 bases not matched to a gene; V was cut back by 4 bases and J by 6 bases. Per germline, CDR1 MGHDK and CDR2 SYGVNS. The CDR3 coding sequence is TGTGCCAGCAGTGGACCGGGACAGGGGAATGGCTACACCTTC. Translated: CASSGPGQGNGYTF.

The genes are TRBV29-1 and TRBJ2-2, with a weak D call TRBD2 (6 bases). The CDR3 runs to 13 residues. Germline lookup yields CDR1 SQVTM and CDR2 ANQGSEA. The V end lost 1 base, the J end lost 6 bases, and 9 bases lay between the germline ends. CDR3 loop: CSVEVSGAGELFF. Written as DNA, the CDR3 is TGCAGCGTTGAAGTATCGGGGGCCGGGGAGCTGTTTTTT.

This chain links TRBV19 with TRBJ2-7; the D gene is possibly TRBD1 (6 bases). The CDR3 totals 15 residues. V was shortened by 0 bases and J by 2 bases, with 11 bases between the two germline ends. Germline-derived CDR1 and CDR2 are LNHDA and SQIVND (reference sequence). CDR3: CASSIDHQGPYEQYF. The DNA of the CDR3 is TGTGCCAGTAGTATAGACCACCAGGGGCCCTACGAGCAGTACTTC.

V and J are TRBV5-4 and TRBJ1-4, with 7 bases that match TRBD1. Germline loops: CDR1 SGHNT, CDR2 YYREEE (reference sequence). The trim removed 5 bases at V and 4 bases at J, leaving 2 bases unmatched. The CDR3 is made up of 13 amino acids. CDR3 sequence reads: CASSRQGNEKLFF. The CDR3 region has the DNA TGTGCCAGCAGTAGACAGGGTAATGAAAAACTGTTTTTT.

This clone was counted only a few times. The V gene is TRBV5-1, the J gene TRBJ2-6, with D perhaps matching TRBD1 (5 bases). V gave up 0 bases and J gave up 0 bases, with 16 bases separating them. The CDR3 contains 19 residues. CDR1 and CDR2 (germline): SGHRS, YFSETQ. The CDR3, as DNA: TGCGCCAGCAGCTTGGCCATCCGACAGCTGAGCTCTGGGGCCAACGTCCTGACTTTC. This gives the protein CASSLAIRQLSSGANVLTF.

This clone was observed a handful of times. V usage is TRBV6-6 and J usage is TRBJ2-4, with D possibly being TRBD1 (6 bases). Deletions cut 4 bases from V and 1 base from J, with 11 bases between. This CDR3 region has 15 residues. The germline V gene has CDR1 MNHNY and CDR2 SVGAGI (reference sequence). The CDR3 loop is CASSWPGVAKNIQYF. CDR3 nucleotides: TGTGCCAGCAGTTGGCCAGGGGTTGCCAAAAACATTCAGTACTTC.

The table lists this clone with a few counts. The rearrangement joins TRBV5-1 to TRBJ2-1; possible D gene TRBD2, 6 bases. V was clipped by 0 bases and J by 5 bases, with 9 bases between them. From germline, CDR1 is SGHRS and CDR2 YFSETQ. The CDR3 is 14 amino acids. The CDR3 sequence is CASSLGGENNEQFF. The DNA for the CDR3 is TGCGCCAGCAGCTTGGGGGGGGAGAACAATGAGCAGTTCTTC.

Only a few counts were recorded for this clone. V usage is TRBV7-9 and J usage is TRBJ1-1, with a tentative D call TRBD1 (5 bases). The CDR3 runs to 14 residues. Germline V gene sequence: CDR1 SEHNR, CDR2 FQNEAQ (reference sequence). V lost 5 bases to trimming and J lost 4 bases, with 14 bases between them. The CDR3 loop is CASSIFQGLTEAFF. CDR3 DNA: TGTGCCAGCAGCATCTTCCAGGGACTCACTGAAGCTTTCTTT.

This clone appeared a few times. The chain carries TRBV5-4 and TRBJ2-5; 8 bases line up with TRBD2. Trimming took 1 base from V and 5 from J; bases not matched to a gene: 10. The germline V gene has CDR1 SGHNT and CDR2 YYREEE (reference sequence). This CDR3 has 16 amino acids. The CDR3 DNA reads TGTGCCAGCAGCTTGAACTGGCAAGCGGGGGTGGAGACCCAGTACTTC. The encoded protein is CASSLNWQAGVETQYF.

This chain connects TRBV7-9 to TRBJ2-1; D perhaps matches TRBD1 (6 bases). There are 15 residues in the CDR3. Germline CDR1 and CDR2: SEHNR and FQNEAQ (reference sequence). Trimming removed 2 bases from V and 0 bases from J, with 8 bases in between. CDR3 in amino acids: CASSLTRGSYNEQFF. CDR3 bases: TGTGCCAGCAGCTTAACCAGGGGCTCCTACAATGAGCAGTTCTTC.

This clone was seen more than once but under ten times. The V and J genes are TRBV5-6 and TRBJ2-1; 7 bases match TRBD1. Germline CDR1 reads SGHDT; CDR2 reads YYEEEE. This CDR3 has 14 amino acids. Trimming removed 3 bases from V and 5 bases from J; junction bases left unmatched: 5. The CDR3 region has the DNA TGTGCCAGCAGCTCCCTGGACAGGCACAATGAGCAGTTCTTC. As protein: CASSSLDRHNEQFF. Full variable domain (remainder filled in from reference TRBV5-6 and TRBJ2-1): DAGVTQSPTHLIKTRGQQVTLRCSPKSGHDTVSWYQQALGQGPQFIFQYYEEEERQRGNFPDRFSGHQFPNYSSELNVNALLLGDSALYLCASSSLDRHNEQFFGPGTRLTVL.

CDR3 sequence: CASSGRTGAYNEQFF. The CDR3 DNA reads as TGTGCCAGCAGTGGACGGACAGGGGCCTACAATGAGCAGTTCTTC. The chain joins TRBV2 to TRBJ2-1, with 9 bases that match TRBD1. Unmatched junction bases numbered 3, after V lost 4 bases and J lost 2 bases. CDR1 is SNHLY and CDR2 is FYNNEI in the germline V gene. The CDR3 length is 15 residues.